This paragraph reports one T cell receptor beta chain. The sample belongs to a study of T cells in Graves' hyperthyroidism and ophthalmopathy. Germline CDR1 and CDR2: MDHEN and SYDVKM. V was clipped by 3 bases and J by 4 bases; unmatched bases: 4. This CDR3 contains 14 residues. From RNA transcripts, TCR beta CDR3 regions were amplified. The HTBI primer set drove a first-round RT-PCR of the TCR CDR3. TCRdb called the multiplex PCR reads again in MiXCR, with one record for every CDR3 protein. The profile shows over 150,000 distinct CDR3 sequences, about 17% of them singletons. Sequencing input: blood. The gene calls are TRBV28 and TRBJ2-7; TRBD2 matches at 9 bases. This clonotype originated in a woman aged 45-65 years with Graves' hyperthyroidism. The CDR3 loop is CASSFGTSRYEQYF. The CDR3 region has the DNA TGTGCCAGCAGTTTTGGGACTAGCAGGTACGAGCAGTACTTC. Combining the CDR3 with reference TRBV28 and TRBJ2-7 gives the whole variable domain DVKVTQSSRYLVKRTGEKVFLECVQDMDHENMFWYRQDPGLGLRLIYFSYDVKMKEKGDIPEGYSVSREKKERFSLILESASTNQTSMYLCASSFGTSRYEQYFGPGTRLTVT.